This T cell receptor beta chain stems from a study of blood T cell repertoires in COVID-19. Across the study: Some COVID-19 samples were acute and others convalescent; all came from the United States, Italy and Spain. T cells, B-cell-depleted T cells, or PBMCs supplied cDNA or gDNA.

How the authors handled the data: Amplifying reference gene primers gave estimates of nucleated cell counts. Profiling relied on immunoSEQ multiplex PCR, and the TCRdb table lists in-frame clones only, not all of them. D and trimming come from the DNA, and the V and J calls and clone size come from that table. Among more than 95,000 clones listed, 90% were seen once. The length of the CDR3 is 14 residues. Germline V gene lookup returns CDR1 MDHEN and CDR2 SYDVKM. With 7 bases removed from V and 0 bases from J, the gap between germline ends came to 11 bases. This sequence joins TRBV28 and TRBJ2-3; possible D gene TRBD1, 6 bases. Sequenced: peripheral blood. This sequence originates from a human donor with active COVID-19. The donor label of this sample is uncertain. The CDR3 protein is CASTRQASTDTQYF. For the CDR3, the DNA is TGTGCCAGCACTAGACAGGCTAGCACAGATACGCAGTATTTT. The full variable domain, completed using reference TRBV28 and TRBJ2-3, is DVKVTQSSRYLVKRTGEKVFLECVQDMDHENMFWYRQDPGLGLRLIYFSYDVKMKEKGDIPEGYSVSREKKERFSLILESASTNQTSMYLCASTRQASTDTQYFGPGTRLTVL.